These 27 T cell receptor beta chains share one sample of origin, sequenced in a study of human T cells and chemical hapten exposure (dated by TCRdb to 2020 to 2022). The protocol used for the library was RACE. The reads were generated on a NextSeq 500. TCRdb redid the processing of the public reads, applying fastp at Q25 and MiXCR, and retained in-frame beta chains. Rows matching on CDR3 protein sequence are summarized as one entry with the most common DNA and genes. The sample includes tens of thousands of distinct CDR3 sequences, with around 10% observed a single time. The ten largest clones represent approximately 1.9% of the sample. Reading the label with the study, this specimen's time point is: pre-sensitization, week 0. Reading the label with the study, this specimen's treatment or condition is: therapeutic diphenylcyclopropenone sensitization with weekly scalp DPC. Total RNA was extracted from unfractionated whole blood that had been collected in Tempus Blood RNA tubes.

The input for sequencing was whole blood, taken in connection with sensitization to the hapten diphenylcyclopropenone (DPC). These receptors were collected from a woman aged 40 to 55 with alopecia areata. Some clones in this sample may be carry-over from other donors' samples.

This clonotype was observed at least ten times. This sequence joins TRBV7-6 and TRBJ1-5; D unclear. CDR3 length equals 13 residues. Germline V gene data show CDR1 as SGHVS and CDR2 as FNYEAQ. V lost 4 bases and J 3 bases, leaving 7 bases between the germline ends. The CDR3 is CASSYGPNQPQHF. DNA of the CDR3: TGTGCCAGCAGCTACGGTCCCAATCAGCCCCAGCATTTT.

This clonotype was detected only a few times. J is TRBJ2-1 and V is TRBV6-5, with TRBD1 matching 7 bases. Germline V gives CDR1 MNHEY, CDR2 SVGAGI. The CDR3 is made up of 14 amino acids. J was trimmed by 2 bases and V by 5 bases; bases with no gene match: 3. The chain's CDR3 is CASSTGTAYNEQFF. CDR3 nucleotide sequence: TGTGCCAGCAGTACCGGGACAGCCTACAATGAGCAGTTCTTC.

The table lists this clonotype with a few counts. The rearrangement links TRBV9 to TRBJ2-5; D uncertain. This CDR3 comprises 11 residues. Germline V gives CDR1 SGDLS, CDR2 YYNGEE. Deletions cut 1 base from V and 3 bases from J, with 1 base between. The CDR3 region has the DNA TGTGCCAGCAGCGTAAAAGAGACCCAGTACTTC. Amino acid sequence: CASSVKETQYF.

This clonotype was seen ten or more times. The chain links TRBV28 to TRBJ2-2; D gene uncertain. Deletions cut 3 bases from V and 9 bases from J, with 5 bases between. The CDR3 contains 11 residues. Germline V gives CDR1 MDHEN, CDR2 SYDVKM. The CDR3 coding sequence is TGTGCCAGCAGTTTTGGGTGGGAGCTGTTTTTT. Translating it yields CASSFGWELFF.

In its sample, this clonotype was seen many times. The V and J genes are TRBV7-9 and TRBJ1-6, with 7 bases that match TRBD1. CDR3 length: 12 amino acids. V was pared by 3 bases and J by 10 bases, with 0 bases of the junction left unmatched. In germline, CDR1 is SEHNR, CDR2 FQNEAQ (reference sequence). CDR3: CASSLDRSPLHF. As DNA, the CDR3 is TGTGCCAGCAGCTTGGACAGGTCACCCCTCCACTTT. The full variable domain, its missing parts supplied by reference TRBV7-9 and TRBJ1-6, is DTGVSQNPRHKITKRGQNVTFRCDPISEHNRLYWYRQTLGQGPEFLTYFQNEAQLEKSRLLSDRFSAERPKGSFSTLEIQRTEQGDSAMYLCASSLDRSPLHFGNGTRLTVT.

The gene calls are TRBV28 and TRBJ2-5, with unresolved D. The CDR3 is 12 amino acids. CDR1 and CDR2 (germline): MDHEN, SYDVKM. Trimming removed 3 bases at V and 5 bases at J, with 7 bases between. The CDR3 spells CASSLFSETQYF. The CDR3 bases are TGTGCCAGCAGTTTGTTCTCGGAGACCCAGTACTTC.

This clonotype counts as medium-sized. V is TRBV7-9 and J is TRBJ2-3; 10 bases are a match to TRBD2. The germline CDR1 and CDR2 sequences are SEHNR and FQNEAQ (reference sequence). The CDR3 extends over 18 amino acids. The ends lost 6 bases at V and 6 bases at J; junction bases unmatched: 18. CDR3 DNA sequence: TGTGCCAGCAGTTTTCTTAGCGGGAGGCCAGCAGACCCCGATACGCAGTATTTT. Protein product: CASSFLSGRPADPDTQYF.

The chain joins TRBV28 to TRBJ2-1; no clear D gene. This CDR3 is 12 amino acids long. The germline gives CDR1 MDHEN, CDR2 SYDVKM. V lost 6 bases to trimming and J lost 4 bases, with 7 bases between them. The DNA of the CDR3 is TGTGCCAGCAGCCAACTTTACAATGAGCAGTTCTTC. It encodes CASSQLYNEQFF. The full variable domain, completed using reference TRBV28 and TRBJ2-1, is DVKVTQSSRYLVKRTGEKVFLECVQDMDHENMFWYRQDPGLGLRLIYFSYDVKMKEKGDIPEGYSVSREKKERFSLILESASTNQTSMYLCASSQLYNEQFFGPGTRLTVL.

The sample holds a few counts of this clonotype. The rearrangement uses TRBV11-2 and TRBJ2-2, with D perhaps TRBD1 or TRBD2 (5 bases each). Trimming removed 5 bases at V and 4 bases at J, with 11 bases between. Germline lookup yields CDR1 SGHAT and CDR2 FQNNGV. The CDR3 length is 14 residues. CDR3 sequence: CASSRGPATGELFF. DNA of the CDR3: TGTGCCAGCAGCCGGGGACCGGCCACCGGGGAGCTGTTTTTT.

This clonotype was picked up many times. This chain uses TRBV15 with TRBJ2-6, with 10 bases aligning to TRBD2. Per the germline V gene, CDR1 is LNHNV and CDR2 is YYDKDF (reference sequence). V lost 0 bases, J lost 0 bases, and 5 bases stayed unmatched. This CDR3 contains 19 residues. The CDR3 sequence: CATSRDRPSGSSGANVLTF. The DNA for the CDR3 is TGTGCCACCAGCAGAGATCGCCCTAGCGGGAGCTCTGGGGCCAACGTCCTGACTTTC.

This clonotype was recorded a few times. This chain connects TRBV27 to TRBJ1-1; D call uncertain. This CDR3 region has 13 residues. Germline CDR1 and CDR2: MNHEY and SMNVEV (reference sequence). Between the trimmed V and J ends, which lost 5 bases and 3 bases, there was a span of 10 bases. The CDR3 DNA sequence: TGTGCCAGCAGTCCATTGACTCACACTGAAGCTTTCTTT. Translating gives CASSPLTHTEAFF.

This clonotype was detected many times. This chain joins TRBV9 and TRBJ2-7, with D perhaps given as TRBD1 or TRBD2 (5 bases each). The CDR3 contains 14 residues. V lost 3 bases and J 2 bases, leaving 12 bases between the germline ends. Germline CDR1 SGDLS, CDR2 YYNGEE. The CDR3 spells CASSGDPRPYEQYF. CDR3 DNA sequence: TGTGCCAGCAGCGGGGACCCCCGCCCCTACGAGCAGTACTTC.

This clonotype was seen at least ten times. The J gene is TRBJ1-2, the V gene TRBV29-1; D unclear. This CDR3 has 14 residues. The germline gives CDR1 SQVTM, CDR2 ANQGSEA. V was clipped by 0 bases and J by 4 bases, with 12 bases between them. CDR3 DNA sequence: TGCAGCGTTGAAGATCAGTGGGAATCCTATGGCTACACCTTC. Translating it yields CSVEDQWESYGYTF.

By share of the sample, this clonotype is medium-sized (0.01 to 0.1%). The V call is TRBV21-1, the J call TRBJ2-5; the table assigns TRBD2, which was not confirmed against the DNA. TRBV21-1 is a pseudogene segment. This CDR3 comprises 15 residues. CDR3 DNA: TGTGCCAGCAGCAGAAATGGGGAGAGACAAGAGACCCAGTACTTC. Protein product: CASSRNGERQETQYF.

In its sample, this clonotype was seen many times. The V gene is TRBV29-1, the J gene TRBJ1-1; D is possibly TRBD1 (5 bases). CDR3 length: 13 amino acids. The V and J ends lost 4 bases and 2 bases respectively, with 11 bases between them. Germline V CDR1 and CDR2: SQVTM, ANQGSEA. CDR3 amino acids: CSVVRALNTEAFF. The DNA of the CDR3 is TGCAGCGTTGTCAGGGCTCTAAACACTGAAGCTTTCTTT.

This clonotype was counted ten times or more. J is TRBJ1-1 and V is TRBV18, with D possibly matching TRBD1 (5 bases). The CDR3 loop spans 14 amino acids. Germline assignment: CDR1 KGHSH and CDR2 LQKENI. V was pared by 3 bases and J by 0 bases, with 8 bases between. The CDR3 region has the DNA TGTGCCAGCTCACCCCCAGGGATGAACACTGAAGCTTTCTTT. This gives the protein CASSPPGMNTEAFF.

The rearrangement links TRBV9 to TRBJ2-2; the D gene is possibly TRBD2 (5 bases). V was cut by 0 bases and J by 6 bases, with 12 bases left in between. Germline V gene data show CDR1 as SGDLS and CDR2 as YYNGEE. This CDR3 spans 15 amino acids. For the CDR3, the DNA is TGTGCCAGCAGCGTAGTGGCTAGCAGGTCCGGGGAGCTGTTTTTT. Translation: CASSVVASRSGELFF.

CDR3 region: CASSYSRTGGHYGYTF. In nucleotides, the CDR3 is TGTGCCAGCAGTTACTCCCGGACAGGGGGTCACTATGGCTACACCTTC. The chain links TRBV6-5 to TRBJ1-2, with 10 bases fitting TRBD1. Per the germline V gene, CDR1 is MNHEY and CDR2 is SVGAGI. This CDR3 region has 16 residues. Trimming removed 0 bases from V and 3 bases from J; junction bases left unmatched: 4.

Many counts were recorded for this clonotype. The chain employs TRBV29-1 and TRBJ2-3, with no clear D. This CDR3 is built from 12 residues. The germline V gene encodes CDR1 SQVTM and CDR2 ANQGSEA. V was shortened by 7 bases and J by 5 bases, with 13 bases between the two germline ends. CDR3 DNA: TGCAGCGCCGGTGGCCAAGGAGATACGCAGTATTTT. Its translation is CSAGGQGDTQYF.

The CDR3 sequence: CASSSRRGYTF. The CDR3 nucleotides are TGTGCCAGCAGCTCAAGGCGTGGCTACACCTTC. The rearrangement uses TRBV6-5 and TRBJ1-2; the D is unclear. The V end lost 6 bases, the J end lost 7 bases, and 9 bases lay between the germline ends. This CDR3 is built from 11 residues. In germline, CDR1 is MNHEY, CDR2 SVGAGI.

The table lists this clonotype with many counts. The chain employs TRBV4-3 and TRBJ2-3; a possible D gene is TRBD1 (5 bases). CDR3 length equals 16 residues. The germline CDR1 and CDR2 sequences are LGHNA and YSLEER. V dropped 0 bases and J dropped 3 bases, with 13 bases sitting between them. The CDR3 nucleotides are TGCGCCAGCAGCCAAGATGTTGGGGCCGGTACAGATACGCAGTATTTT. Its translation: CASSQDVGAGTDTQYF.

V and J are TRBV12-3 or TRBV12-4 and TRBJ1-6; TRBD1 matches at 11 bases. The CDR3 runs 15 residues. Trimming at V came to 1 base and at J to 9 bases, leaving 2 bases not matched to a gene. The CDR3 region is CASSLDGTGGSPLHF. CDR3 DNA sequence: TGTGCCAGCAGTTTAGACGGGACAGGGGGTTCACCCCTCCACTTT.

This clonotype was seen ten or more times. This chain joins TRBV5-1 and TRBJ2-1; 8 bases match TRBD1. J gave up 9 bases and V 6 bases, and 14 bases lay outside the gene matches. Germline CDR1 SGHRS, CDR2 YFSETQ. The CDR3 length is 15 residues. The CDR3 sequence: CASTPGAGGEGEQFF. DNA for the CDR3: TGCGCCAGCACCCCGGGGGCAGGGGGCGAAGGTGAGCAGTTCTTC.

There are many counts of this clonotype. The V gene is TRBV30, the J gene TRBJ1-6; TRBD1 matches 7 bases. Germline CDR1 is GTSNPN and CDR2 is SVGIG (reference sequence). The length of the CDR3 is 17 residues. Trimming cost V 2 bases and J 0 bases; bases outside gene matches: 7. CDR3 coding DNA: TGTGCCTGGAGTCTAGGGGGCTCAAGCTCCTATAATTCACCCCTCCACTTT. Amino acids: CAWSLGGSSSYNSPLHF.

CDR3 bases: TGCGCCAGCAGTCGCTCCTGGGGCGGGAGGTCCCCCGGGGAGCTGTTTTTT. Its protein is CASSRSWGGRSPGELFF. V usage is TRBV4-1 and J usage is TRBJ2-2; TRBD2 matches 8 bases. Per germline, CDR1 MGHRA and CDR2 YSYEKL. The CDR3 runs 17 residues. V dropped 6 bases and J dropped 6; count of bases not matched to a gene: 15.

This clonotype was seen ten or more times. CDR3 coding DNA: TGTGCCAGCAGCGTAGAACACGGGGAGCTGTTTTTT. It specifies CASSVEHGELFF. V and J are TRBV9 and TRBJ2-2; D unresolved. The ends were cut back, 0 bases at V and 7 bases at J, with 4 bases in the middle. Per germline, CDR1 SGDLS and CDR2 YYNGEE. This CDR3 is built from 12 residues.

At least ten counts were recorded for this clonotype. The chain couples TRBV20-1 to TRBJ2-1, with D unclear. The CDR3 covers 14 residues. Germline assignment: CDR1 DFQATT and CDR2 SNEGSKA (reference sequence). Trimming removed 4 bases at V and 7 bases at J, with 17 bases between. The chain's CDR3 is CSATLGQWINEQFF. For the CDR3, the DNA is TGCAGTGCTACCCTAGGGCAGTGGATAAATGAGCAGTTCTTC.